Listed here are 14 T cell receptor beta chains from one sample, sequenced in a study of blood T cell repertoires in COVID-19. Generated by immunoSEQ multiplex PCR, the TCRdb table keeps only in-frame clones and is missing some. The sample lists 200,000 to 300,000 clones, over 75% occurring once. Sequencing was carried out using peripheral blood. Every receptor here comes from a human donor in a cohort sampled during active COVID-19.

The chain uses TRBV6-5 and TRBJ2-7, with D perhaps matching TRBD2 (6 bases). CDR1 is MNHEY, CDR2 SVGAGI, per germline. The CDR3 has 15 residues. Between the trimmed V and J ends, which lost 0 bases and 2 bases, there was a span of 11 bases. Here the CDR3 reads CASSYSGGVPYEQYF. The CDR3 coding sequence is TGTGCCAGCAGTTACTCTGGAGGGGTTCCCTACGAGCAGTACTTC.

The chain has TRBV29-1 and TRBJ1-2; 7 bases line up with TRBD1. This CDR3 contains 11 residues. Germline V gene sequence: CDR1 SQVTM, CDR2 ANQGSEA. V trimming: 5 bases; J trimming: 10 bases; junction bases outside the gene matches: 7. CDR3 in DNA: TGCAGCGTTTTCTGGACAGGTCACTACACCTTC. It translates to CSVFWTGHYTF. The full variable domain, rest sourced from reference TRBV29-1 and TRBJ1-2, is SAVISQKPSRDICQRGTSLTIQCQVDSQVTMMFWYRQQPGQSLTLIATANQGSEATYESGFVIDKFPISRPNLTFSTLTVSNMSPEDSSIYLCSVFWTGHYTFGSGTRLTVV.

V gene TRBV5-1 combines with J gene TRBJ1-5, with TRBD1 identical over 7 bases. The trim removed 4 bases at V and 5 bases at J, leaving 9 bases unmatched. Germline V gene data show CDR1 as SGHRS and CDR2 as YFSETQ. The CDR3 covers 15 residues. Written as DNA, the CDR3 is TGCGCCAGCAGCGCCTGGACAGGAGGCGATCAGCCCCAGCATTTT. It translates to CASSAWTGGDQPQHF. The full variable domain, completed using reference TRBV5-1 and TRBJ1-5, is KAGVTQTPRYLIKTRGQQVTLSCSPISGHRSVSWYQQTPGQGLQFLFEYFSETQRNKGNFPGRFSGRQFSNSRSEMNVSTLELGDSALYLCASSAWTGGDQPQHFGDGTRLSIL.

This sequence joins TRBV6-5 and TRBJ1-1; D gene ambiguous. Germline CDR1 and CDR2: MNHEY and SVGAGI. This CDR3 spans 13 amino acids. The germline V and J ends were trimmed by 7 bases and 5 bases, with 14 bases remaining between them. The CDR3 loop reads CASIRAPGTEAFF. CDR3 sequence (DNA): TGTGCCAGCATACGAGCCCCGGGGACTGAAGCTTTCTTT.

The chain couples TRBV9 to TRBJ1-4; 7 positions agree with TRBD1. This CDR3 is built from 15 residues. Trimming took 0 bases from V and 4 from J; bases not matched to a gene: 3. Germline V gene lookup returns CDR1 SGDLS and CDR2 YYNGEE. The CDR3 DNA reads TGTGCCAGCAGCGTAGCGGCAGGGGGTAATGAAAAACTGTTTTTT. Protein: CASSVAAGGNEKLFF.

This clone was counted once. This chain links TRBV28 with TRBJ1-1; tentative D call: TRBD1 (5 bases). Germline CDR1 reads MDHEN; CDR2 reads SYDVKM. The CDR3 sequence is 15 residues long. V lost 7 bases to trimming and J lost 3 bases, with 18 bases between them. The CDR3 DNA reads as TGTGCCAGCACCCTACTACAGGATCGATACACTGAAGCTTTCTTT. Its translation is CASTLLQDRYTEAFF.

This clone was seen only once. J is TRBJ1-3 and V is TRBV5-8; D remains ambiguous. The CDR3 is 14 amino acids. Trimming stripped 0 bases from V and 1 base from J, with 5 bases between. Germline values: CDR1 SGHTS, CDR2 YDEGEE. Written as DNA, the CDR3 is TGTGCCAGCAGCTTGGACAGATCTGGAAACACCATATATTTT. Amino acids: CASSLDRSGNTIYF.

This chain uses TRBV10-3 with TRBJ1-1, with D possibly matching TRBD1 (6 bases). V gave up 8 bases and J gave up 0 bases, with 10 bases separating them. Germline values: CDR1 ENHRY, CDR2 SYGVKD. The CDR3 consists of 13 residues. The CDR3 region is CAIEGVMNTEAFF. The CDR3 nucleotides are TGTGCCATCGAGGGGGTTATGAACACTGAAGCTTTCTTT.

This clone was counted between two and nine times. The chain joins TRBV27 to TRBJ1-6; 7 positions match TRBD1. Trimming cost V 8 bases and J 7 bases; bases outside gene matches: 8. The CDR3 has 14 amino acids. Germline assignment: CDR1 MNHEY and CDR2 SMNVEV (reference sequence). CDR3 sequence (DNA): TGTGCCAGCCGGACCGGGACAGACAATTCACCCCTCCACTTT. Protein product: CASRTGTDNSPLHF.

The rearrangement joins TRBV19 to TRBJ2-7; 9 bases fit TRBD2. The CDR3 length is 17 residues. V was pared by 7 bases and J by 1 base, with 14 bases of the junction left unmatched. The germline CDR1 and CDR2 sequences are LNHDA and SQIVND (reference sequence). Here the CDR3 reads CASTPSLSGGLSYEQYF. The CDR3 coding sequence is TGTGCCAGTACCCCGTCCCTCAGCGGGGGGCTGTCCTACGAGCAGTACTTC.

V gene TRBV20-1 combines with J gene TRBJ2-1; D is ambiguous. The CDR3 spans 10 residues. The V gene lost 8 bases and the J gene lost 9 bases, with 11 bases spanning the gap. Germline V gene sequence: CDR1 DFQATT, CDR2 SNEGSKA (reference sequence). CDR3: CSLLRVEQFF. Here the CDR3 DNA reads TGCAGTCTCCTTCGGGTTGAGCAGTTCTTC.

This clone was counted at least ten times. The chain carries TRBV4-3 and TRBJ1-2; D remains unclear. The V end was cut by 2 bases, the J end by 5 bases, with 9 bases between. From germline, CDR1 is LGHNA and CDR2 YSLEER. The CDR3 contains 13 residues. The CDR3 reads CASSQSGIYGYTF. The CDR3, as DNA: TGCGCCAGCAGCCAATCGGGTATATATGGCTACACCTTC.

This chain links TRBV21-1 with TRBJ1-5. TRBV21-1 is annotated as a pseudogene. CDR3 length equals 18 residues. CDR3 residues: CASRPSRWGVGGNQPQHF. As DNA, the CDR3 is TGTGCCAGCCGCCCTTCGCGTTGGGGGGTTGGCGGCAATCAGCCCCAGCATTTT.

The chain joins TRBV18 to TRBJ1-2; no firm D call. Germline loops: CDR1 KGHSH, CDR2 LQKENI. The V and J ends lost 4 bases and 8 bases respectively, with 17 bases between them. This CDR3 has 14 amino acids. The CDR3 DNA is TGTGCCAGCTCACAAGCAAACGACGCGAGGGGCTACACCTTC. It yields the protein CASSQANDARGYTF.